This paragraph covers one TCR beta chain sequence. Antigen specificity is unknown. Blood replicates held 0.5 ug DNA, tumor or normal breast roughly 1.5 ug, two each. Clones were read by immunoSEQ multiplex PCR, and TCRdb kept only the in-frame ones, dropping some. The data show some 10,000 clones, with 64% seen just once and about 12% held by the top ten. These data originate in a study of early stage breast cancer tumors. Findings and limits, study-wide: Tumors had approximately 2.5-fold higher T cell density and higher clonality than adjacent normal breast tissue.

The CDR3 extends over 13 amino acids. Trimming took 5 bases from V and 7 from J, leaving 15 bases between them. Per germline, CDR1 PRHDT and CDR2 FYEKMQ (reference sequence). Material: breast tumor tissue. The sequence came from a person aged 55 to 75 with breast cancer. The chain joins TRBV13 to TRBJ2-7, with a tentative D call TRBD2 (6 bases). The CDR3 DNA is TGTGCCAGCAGCCTGGGACTTACGCGGGAGCAGTACTTC. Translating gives CASSLGLTREQYF. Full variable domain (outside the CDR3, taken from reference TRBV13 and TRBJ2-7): AAGVIQSPRHLIKEKRETATLKCYPIPRHDTVYWYQQGPGQDPQFLISFYEKMQSDKGSIPDRFSAQQFSDYHSELNMSSLELGDSALYFCASSLGLTREQYFGPGTRLTVT.